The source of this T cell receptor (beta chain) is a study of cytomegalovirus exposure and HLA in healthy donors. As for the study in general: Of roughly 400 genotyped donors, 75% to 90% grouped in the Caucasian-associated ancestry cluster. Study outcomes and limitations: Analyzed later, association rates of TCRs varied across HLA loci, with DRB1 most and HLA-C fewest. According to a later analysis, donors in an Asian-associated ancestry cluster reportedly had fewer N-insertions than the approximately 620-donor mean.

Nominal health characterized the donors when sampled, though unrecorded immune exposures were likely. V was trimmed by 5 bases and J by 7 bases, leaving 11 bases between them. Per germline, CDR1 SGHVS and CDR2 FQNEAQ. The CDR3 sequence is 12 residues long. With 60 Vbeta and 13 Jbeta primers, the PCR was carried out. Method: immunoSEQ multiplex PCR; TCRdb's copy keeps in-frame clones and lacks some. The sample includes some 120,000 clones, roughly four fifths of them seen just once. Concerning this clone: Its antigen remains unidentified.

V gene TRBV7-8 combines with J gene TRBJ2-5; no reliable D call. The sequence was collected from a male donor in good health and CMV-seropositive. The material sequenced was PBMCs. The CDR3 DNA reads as TGTGCCAGCAGCCCGAGTAGAGGGACCCAGTACTTC. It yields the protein CASSPSRGTQYF.